Following are 9 T cell receptor beta chains from one sample sequenced in a study of blood T cell repertoires in COVID-19 (dated by TCRdb to 2018 to 2020). Library preparation used the immunoSEQ multiplex PCR assay. The clones in this table, taken by TCRdb from immuneACCESS, are in-frame only. Not every clone is retained; where verified, under half of the shortfall comes from an unresolved V gene, and the cause of the rest is unknown. In all, the sample holds 130,000 or so clones, and roughly 84% of those were seen once. Around 1.4% of the sample is in the top ten clones. What was sequenced was peripheral blood. The receptors stem from a man in his 60s with acute or convalescent COVID-19.

J is TRBJ1-1 and V is TRBV5-6; 9 positions match TRBD1. Germline CDR1 and CDR2: SGHDT and YYEEEE. Trimming cost V 2 bases and J 7 bases; bases outside gene matches: 6. This CDR3 has 14 residues. CDR3 amino acids: CASSLGQGTDEAFF. The CDR3, as DNA: TGTGCCAGCAGCTTAGGACAGGGGACGGATGAAGCTTTCTTT.

V is TRBV28 and J is TRBJ2-7; the D is unclear. Germline CDR1 reads MDHEN; CDR2 reads SYDVKM. The CDR3 consists of 12 residues. V was shortened by 5 bases and J by 5 bases, with 10 bases between the two germline ends. The CDR3: CASSGPFHEQYF. CDR3 in DNA: TGTGCCAGCAGTGGCCCGTTCCACGAGCAGTACTTC. The full variable domain, its missing parts supplied by reference TRBV28 and TRBJ2-7, is DVKVTQSSRYLVKRTGEKVFLECVQDMDHENMFWYRQDPGLGLRLIYFSYDVKMKEKGDIPEGYSVSREKKERFSLILESASTNQTSMYLCASSGPFHEQYFGPGTRLTVT.

This chain joins TRBV7-9 and TRBJ1-2; D not resolved. Trimming left V 5 bases short and J 5 bases short, with 15 bases between. The CDR3 spans 14 residues. CDR1 is SEHNR, CDR2 FQNEAQ, per germline (reference sequence). Here the CDR3 DNA reads TGTGCCAGCAGCCCCAATGCCGGGGTATATGGCTACACCTTC. Translation: CASSPNAGVYGYTF.

This clone was seen more than once but under ten times. The rearrangement uses TRBV19 and TRBJ2-4; 14 bases are a match to TRBD2. The CDR3 spans 14 residues. The germline V gene has CDR1 LNHDA and CDR2 SQIVND (reference sequence). V lost 3 bases and J lost 9; bases outside the gene matches: 1. The CDR3 DNA reads TGTGCCAGTAGTATGGGGACTAGCGGGGGCATTCAGTACTTC. The encoded protein is CASSMGTSGGIQYF.

This chain joins TRBV2 and TRBJ2-7, with D possibly matching TRBD1 (5 bases). The CDR3 runs 15 residues. The germline V gene has CDR1 SNHLY and CDR2 FYNNEI. V lost 4 bases to trimming and J lost 4 bases, with 17 bases between them. CDR3 bases: TGTGCCAGCAGTGGGGGCGCTGAAGCACTTTACGAGCAGTACTTC. This translates into CASSGGAEALYEQYF.

This clone was found once. This chain joins TRBV11-2 and TRBJ2-1; 11 bases fit TRBD2. The CDR3 extends over 14 amino acids. With V trimmed by 3 bases and J by 6 bases, 1 base remained unmatched. Germline loops: CDR1 SGHAT, CDR2 FQNNGV. CDR3 sequence (DNA): TGTGCCAGCAGCTTGGGACTAGCGGTCAATGAGCAGTTCTTC. Translation gives CASSLGLAVNEQFF.

The genes are TRBV18 and TRBJ2-7; D not certain. The CDR3 sequence is 16 residues long. The V gene's germline CDR1 is KGHSH and CDR2 LQKENI. Trimming pared 3 bases from V and 1 base from J, leaving 16 bases between. The CDR3 loop is CASSPSLLAQSYEQYF. As DNA, the CDR3 is TGTGCCAGCTCACCTTCGCTGCTGGCACAATCCTACGAGCAGTACTTC.

This clone is a singleton in its sample. The chain links TRBV7-3 to TRBJ1-1; TRBD1 agrees at 8 bases. V shed 8 bases and J 3 bases; nucleotides not matched to a gene: 5. The CDR3 loop spans 13 amino acids. Germline V gene data show CDR1 as SGHTA and CDR2 as FQGTGA. In nucleotides, the CDR3 is TGTGCCAGCGGAGAGACAGGGGACACTGAAGCTTTCTTT. Its protein product is CASGETGDTEAFF.

Worth noting for this clone: This specimen includes other DNA sequences encoding the same CDR3. This rearrangement joins TRBV19 to TRBJ2-2, with unresolved D. This CDR3 has 13 residues. The V gene lost 3 bases and the J gene lost 5 bases, with 7 bases spanning the gap. Germline V CDR1 and CDR2: LNHDA, SQIVND (reference sequence). The CDR3 coding sequence is TGTGCCAGTAGTATCGGTACGACCGGGGAGCTGTTTTTT. This translates into CASSIGTTGELFF.